One and the same sample provided the 5 T cell receptor beta chains below, sequenced in a study of OX40 agonist ivuxolimab in advanced cancers. Preparation of the library involved the immunoSEQ multiplex PCR assay. TCRdb's version of the immuneACCESS table is confined to in-frame rearrangements and falls short of the full clone set. An unresolved V gene accounts for under half of the shortfall where checked; the remainder is of unknown origin. In this sample the table shows about 12,000 clones, about 81% of which occur a single time. The ten largest make up about 14% of the sample. Sequencing used CD4+ or CD8+ T cells sorted from blood, obtained in a trial of the OX40 agonist ivuxolimab. These receptors were collected from an adult with an advanced solid tumor such as melanoma, head and neck, liver or kidney cancer.

In regard to this clone: Possible read error: a much larger clone is one base away. This chain links TRBV5-1 with TRBJ2-7, with 8 nucleotides matching TRBD2. Trimming took 0 bases from V and 2 from J; bases not matched to a gene: 4. This CDR3 comprises 15 residues. CDR1 and CDR2 from the germline V gene are SGHRS and YFSETQ. The CDR3 coding sequence is TGCGCCAGCAGCTTGGCTGGTAGCGGGACCTACGAGCAGTACTTC. Its protein is CASSLAGSGTYEQYF.

Turning to this clone: Germline and junction disagree at one end, which may indicate a read error. Other DNA sequences of this sample code for an identical CDR3. The V and J genes are TRBV5-1 and TRBJ2-3, with D perhaps TRBD1 or TRBD2 (5 bases each). CDR3 length equals 15 residues. Germline V CDR1 and CDR2: SGHRS, YFSETQ. As DNA, the CDR3 is TGCGCCAGCAGCTTGCTGAGGGAGCAGGGAGATACGCAGTATTTC. Translation: CASSLLREQGDTQYF.

This sequence joins TRBV13 and TRBJ2-1; D tentatively fits TRBD1 or TRBD2 (7 bases each). V was pared by 5 bases and J by 3 bases, with 11 bases between. CDR1 and CDR2 (germline): PRHDT, FYEKMQ (reference sequence). This CDR3 has 14 residues. The CDR3 bases are TGTGCCAGCAGCGGGGGGGACAGCTACAATGAGCAGTTCTTC. Its protein product is CASSGGDSYNEQFF.

The gene calls are TRBV25-1 and TRBJ1-5; no reliable D call. The length of the CDR3 is 14 residues. CDR1 MGHDK and CDR2 SYGVNS come from the germline V gene. V was shortened by 8 bases and J by 0 bases, with 11 bases between the two germline ends. This chain's CDR3 is CASADLYSNQPQHF. CDR3 bases: TGTGCCAGCGCAGATCTTTATAGCAATCAGCCCCAGCATTTT.

The chain couples TRBV7-9 to TRBJ2-1, with a weak D call TRBD2 (7 bases). Looked up from germline, CDR1 is SEHNR and CDR2 is FQNEAQ (reference sequence). V lost 1 base and J lost 4, with 20 bases in between. The CDR3 is 18 residues long. The CDR3: CASSLERGGVDKYNEQFF. In nucleotides, the CDR3 is TGTGCCAGCAGCTTAGAAAGGGGGGGTGTGGACAAATACAATGAGCAGTTCTTC.